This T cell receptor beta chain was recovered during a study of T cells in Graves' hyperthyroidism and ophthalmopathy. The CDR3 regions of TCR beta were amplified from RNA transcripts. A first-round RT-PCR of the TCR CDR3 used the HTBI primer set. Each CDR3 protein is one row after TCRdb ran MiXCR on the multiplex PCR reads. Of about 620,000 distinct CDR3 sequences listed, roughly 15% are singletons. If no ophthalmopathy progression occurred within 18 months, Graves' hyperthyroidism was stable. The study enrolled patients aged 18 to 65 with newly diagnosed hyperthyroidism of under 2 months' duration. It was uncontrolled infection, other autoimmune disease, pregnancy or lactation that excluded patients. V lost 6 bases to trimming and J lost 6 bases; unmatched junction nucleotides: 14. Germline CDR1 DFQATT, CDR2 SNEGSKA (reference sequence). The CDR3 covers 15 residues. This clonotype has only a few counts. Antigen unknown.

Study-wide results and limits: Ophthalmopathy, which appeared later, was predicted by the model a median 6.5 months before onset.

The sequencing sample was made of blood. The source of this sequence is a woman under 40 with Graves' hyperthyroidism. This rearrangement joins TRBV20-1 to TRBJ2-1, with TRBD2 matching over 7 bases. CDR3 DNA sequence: TGCAGTGCCACCTGGACTAGACACCCCCTCAATGAGCAGTTCTTC. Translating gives CSATWTRHPLNEQFF.